Listed below are T cell receptor beta chains from one sample, sequenced in a study of T cells in tuberculosis. Profiling relied on immunoSEQ multiplex PCR, and the TCRdb table lists in-frame clones only, not all of them. The table has approximately 100,000 clones, just over 90% seen once. The specimen was CD1b-GMM tetramer-negative cells sorted from PBMCs. These TCRs come from an adult woman with latent tuberculosis. Both conserved end residues are part of each CDR3. The D gene is left open where the match is weak. Rows may omit the clone size; those that give it use once, few, many or a size class.

>TRBV29-1|TRBJ1-2|11|TRBD1|NA
TGCAGCGTCGATACAGGGGGAGGCTACACCTTC
CSVDTGGGYTF
>TRBV10-2|TRBJ2-5|15|NA|NA
TGCGCCAGCAGTGATGATGTTGGGAGTTGGGAGACCCAGTACTTC
CASSDDVGSWETQYF
>TRBV5-4|TRBJ2-1|15|TRBD2|NA
TGTGCCAGCAGCTATCCAGTAGGGGAGGGGACTGAGCAGTTCTTC
CASSYPVGEGTEQFF
>TRBV27|TRBJ1-6|16|NA|once
TGTGCCAGCAGTTACCAGACGGGGAGGATTAATTCACCCCTCCACTTT
CASSYQTGRINSPLHF
>TRBV30|TRBJ2-3|14|NA|NA
TGTGCCTGGAACCCCGGGGGTGTCACAGATACGCAGTATTTT
CAWNPGGVTDTQYF
>TRBV15|TRBJ1-1|15|NA|NA
TGTGCCACCAGCAGAGCGGACAGAACAAACACTGAAGCTTTCTTT
CATSRADRTNTEAFF
>TRBV7-9|TRBJ1-1|18|TRBD1|few
TGTGCCAGCAGCCAAACTCCGACAGGGGGCTGGCGGAACACTGAAGCTTTCTTT
CASSQTPTGGWRNTEAFF
>TRBV28|TRBJ2-7|15|TRBD2|NA
TGTGCCAGCAGCCGAGACCTAGCGGGGGCTTACGAGCAGTACTTC
CASSRDLAGAYEQYF
>TRBV7-2|TRBJ2-1|16|TRBD2|few
TGTGCCAGCAGCTTAATGGTAGGCGGGGGGAGATATGAGCAGTTCTTC
CASSLMVGGGRYEQFF
>TRBV19|TRBJ2-5|14|NA|NA
TGTGCCAGTAGTAGAGGGGACTACCAAGAGACCCAGTACTTC
CASSRGDYQETQYF
>TRBV30|TRBJ2-2|14|NA|NA
TGTGCCTGGAGTCGAGCGGTGAACACCGGGGAGCTGTTTTTT
CAWSRAVNTGELFF
>TRBV5-1|TRBJ1-1|15|TRBD1|NA
TGCGCCAGCAGCTATTGGACAGGGGAGAACACTGAAGCTTTCTTT
CASSYWTGENTEAFF
>TRBV7-9|TRBJ1-2|15|TRBD1|NA
TGTGCCAGCAGCTTAGTAGGGGGCGGTAACTATGGCTACACCTTC
CASSLVGGGNYGYTF
>TRBV4-3|TRBJ2-1|17|TRBD2|NA
TGCGCCAGCAGCCAAGGACGAGTAAGCGGGGGCCACAATGAGCAGTTCTTC
CASSQGRVSGGHNEQFF
>TRBV18|TRBJ2-2|15|NA|once
TGTGCCAGCTCACCACCGGCTCAGGTCACCGGGGAGCTGTTTTTT
CASSPPAQVTGELFF
>TRBV10-2|TRBJ1-1|14|NA|NA
TGCGCCAGCAGCCCACTGGGAGGGAACACTGAAGCTTTCTTT
CASSPLGGNTEAFF
>TRBV27|TRBJ1-5|15|TRBD1|NA
TGTGCCAGCAGTTTGTACCAGGGGGCAGGTCAGCCCCAGCATTTT
CASSLYQGAGQPQHF
>TRBV14|TRBJ2-5|16|TRBD2|NA
TGTGCCAGCAGCCAAGATTTTGCGGGGGGAAGGGAGACCCAGTACTTC
CASSQDFAGGRETQYF
>TRBV2|TRBJ2-1|15|TRBD2|NA
TGTGCCAGCAGTCAACTAGCGGGGGGGTACAATGAGCAGTTCTTC
CASSQLAGGYNEQFF
>TRBV7-8|TRBJ1-2|14|NA|NA
TGTGCCAGCAGCCCGACGGGAACTAACTATGGCTACACCTTC
CASSPTGTNYGYTF
>TRBV19|TRBJ2-7|12|NA|NA
TGTGCCAGTCAGTCGGGCTCCTACGAGCAGTACTTC
CASQSGSYEQYF
>TRBV6-1|TRBJ2-7|14|NA|once
TGTGCCAGCAGTAGCCGGGACACGTCCTACGAGCAGTACTTC
CASSSRDTSYEQYF
>TRBV5-1|TRBJ2-7|14|TRBD1|NA
TGCGCCAGCAGCCTGGACAGGGCGAGGGACGAGCAGTACTTC
CASSLDRARDEQYF
>TRBV28|TRBJ2-1|15|TRBD2|NA
TGTGCCAGCATCTCTAGCGGGGGGGCGTACAATGAGCAGTTCTTC
CASISSGGAYNEQFF
>TRBV30|TRBJ2-2|15|NA|NA
TGTGCCTGGAGTGTACGCGAGAGGGTTGGCGGGGAGCTGTTTTTT
CAWSVRERVGGELFF
>TRBV7-8|TRBJ1-3|17|NA|NA
TGTGCCAGCAGCTTAGGAGCCGGTATGAGCTCTGGAAACACCATATATTTT
CASSLGAGMSSGNTIYF
>TRBV4-3|TRBJ1-5|14|NA|NA
TGCGCCAGCAGCCCCCGGTCTGACAATCAGCCCCAGCATTTT
CASSPRSDNQPQHF
>TRBV5-8|TRBJ1-4|16|TRBD1|NA
TGTGCCAGCAGCTCCTCGGCGACAGGGAGAGTTGAAAAACTGTTTTTT
CASSSSATGRVEKLFF
>TRBV13|TRBJ2-3|18|NA|once
TGTGCCAGCAGCTCGAGGGCAAAAGGCTTCCAAGGCACAGATACGCAGTATTTT
CASSSRAKGFQGTDTQYF
>TRBV5-8|TRBJ2-5|17|NA|NA
TGTGCCAGCAGCTTGGCCCAAACTTTCCCTATTCAAGAGACCCAGTACTTC
CASSLAQTFPIQETQYF
>TRBV27|TRBJ1-2|14|TRBD1|NA
TGTGCCAGCAGTCCGGGGACAGGGAACTCCGGCTACACCTTC
CASSPGTGNSGYTF
>TRBV5-6|TRBJ1-5|14|NA|NA
TGTGCCAGCAGCTTGGCGTCGAGCAATCAGCCCCAGCATTTT
CASSLASSNQPQHF
>TRBV11-2|TRBJ2-5|16|NA|NA
TGTGCCAGCAGCTTAGACGCAGGGGCCTCCGTTGAGACCCAGTACTTC
CASSLDAGASVETQYF